One and the same sample provided the 21 T cell receptor beta chains below, sequenced in a study of CD4 T cell repertoires in COVID-19 (dated by TCRdb to the early 2020s). The library was built by means of the immunoSEQ multiplex PCR assay. TCRdb provides this immuneACCESS table in a form limited to in-frame rearrangements. Some clones are lacking; in checked studies, under half of them reflect an unresolved V gene, and why the rest are absent is not known. Here the sample has some 80,000 clones; 83% occur a single time. The ten largest clonotypes hold 0.5% to 0.6% of the sample. This specimen's time point label, per the study, means: sample from a COVID-19-recovered individual after infection. The starting material was CD4+ T cells from peripheral blood, obtained after recovery from COVID-19. Every receptor here comes from a human donor who had COVID-19.

The chain combines TRBV5-1 with TRBJ2-1; 8 bases map to TRBD2. The CDR3 runs 14 residues. J lost 0 bases, V lost 6 bases, and 2 bases had no gene match. Per the germline V gene, CDR1 is SGHRS and CDR2 is YFSETQ. The CDR3: CASKRESSYNEQFF. CDR3 bases: TGCGCCAGCAAGCGGGAGAGCTCCTACAATGAGCAGTTCTTC.

This chain links TRBV19 with TRBJ1-5; a possible D gene is TRBD1 (5 bases). Germline V gene lookup returns CDR1 LNHDA and CDR2 SQIVND (reference sequence). V was cut by 10 bases and J by 8 bases, with 18 bases left in between. The CDR3 covers 13 residues. In DNA form, the CDR3 reads TGTGCCACTCGGGGCGCCCGGCGGGAGCCCCAGCATTTT. Its protein product is CATRGARREPQHF. The full variable domain, its missing parts supplied by reference TRBV19 and TRBJ1-5, is DGGITQSPKYLFRKEGQNVTLSCEQNLNHDAMYWYRQDPGQGLRLIYYSQIVNDFQKGDIAEGYSVSREKKESFPLTVTSAQKNPTAFYLCATRGARREPQHFGDGTRLSIL.

In its sample, this clone was seen a few times. The chain joins TRBV19 to TRBJ2-5; 7 nucleotides agree with TRBD1. The germline CDR1 and CDR2 sequences are LNHDA and SQIVND (reference sequence). The CDR3 is 14 residues long. The ends lost 4 bases at V and 5 bases at J; junction bases unmatched: 7. The chain's CDR3 is CASSTEQGWETQYF. The CDR3 nucleotides are TGTGCCAGTAGTACTGAACAGGGGTGGGAGACCCAGTACTTC.

This clone has a single count. The gene calls are TRBV9 and TRBJ1-1; the match to TRBD1 covers 7 bases. Per the germline V gene, CDR1 is SGDLS and CDR2 is YYNGEE. The CDR3 totals 13 residues. The trim removed 4 bases at V and 6 bases at J, leaving 6 bases unmatched. DNA for the CDR3: TGTGCCAGCAGCTATGACAGGGCCTCTGAAGCTTTCTTT. As protein: CASSYDRASEAFF.

The CDR3 protein is CASSLVAGGGNTIYF. The CDR3 DNA sequence: TGTGCCAGCAGCTTAGTGGCGGGAGGTGGAAACACCATATATTTT. The J gene is TRBJ1-3, the V gene TRBV7-2; D remains unclear. The CDR3 is 15 amino acids. From germline, CDR1 is SGHTA and CDR2 FQGNSA. Trimming stripped 1 base from V and 3 bases from J, with 10 bases between.

The V and J genes are TRBV20-1 and TRBJ1-4; TRBD1 might be the D (5 bases). The CDR3 runs 11 residues. Germline CDR1 reads DFQATT; CDR2 reads SNEGSKA (reference sequence). The CDR3 loop reads CATDSNEKLFF. As DNA, the CDR3 is TGCGCGACAGACTCTAATGAAAAACTGTTTTTT.

This chain connects TRBV5-1 to TRBJ2-3; a weak D match, TRBD1 (5 bases). In germline, CDR1 is SGHRS, CDR2 YFSETQ. This CDR3 region has 16 residues. V lost 0 bases to trimming and J lost 5 bases, with 16 bases between them. This CDR3 reads CASSLGGSLSGDTQYF. The CDR3, as DNA: TGCGCCAGCAGCTTGGGGGGCAGCCTCTCAGGAGATACGCAGTATTTT.

On this clone itself: Additional DNA sequences in this sample encode the identical CDR3. This rearrangement joins TRBV5-1 to TRBJ1-1; possibly TRBD1 for D (5 bases). V was shortened by 1 base and J by 6 bases, with 13 bases between the two germline ends. The CDR3 is 14 residues long. Per the germline V gene, CDR1 is SGHRS and CDR2 is YFSETQ. The CDR3 region has the DNA TGCGCCAGCAGCTTGAGATGGGAGGGGCCTGAAGCTTTCTTT. This translates into CASSLRWEGPEAFF.

The rearrangement joins TRBV5-1 to TRBJ2-6; 8 bases match TRBD1. This CDR3 is 16 amino acids long. V lost 4 bases, J lost 0 bases, and 3 bases stayed unmatched. CDR1 SGHRS and CDR2 YFSETQ come from the germline V gene. CDR3 in amino acids: CASSLTGGSGANVLTF. CDR3 bases: TGCGCCAGCAGCCTCACAGGGGGCTCTGGGGCCAACGTCCTGACTTTC.

This chain joins TRBV25-1 and TRBJ2-3; a possible D gene is TRBD1 (6 bases). Germline CDR1 is MGHDK and CDR2 is SYGVNS. V was trimmed by 7 bases and J by 4 bases, leaving 21 bases between them. This CDR3 has 16 amino acids. CDR3 loop: CASTSPGGLRADTQYF. DNA for the CDR3: TGTGCCAGCACCTCCCCTGGGGGCTTAAGGGCAGATACGCAGTATTTT.

V usage is TRBV6-5 and J usage is TRBJ1-1; D may be TRBD1 (5 bases). Looked up from germline, CDR1 is MNHEY and CDR2 is SVGAGI. Trimming removed 7 bases at V and 1 base at J, with 16 bases between. The CDR3 covers 15 residues. Written as DNA, the CDR3 is TGTGCCAGCAATCGGCGAGGGGTCCGGAACACTGAAGCTTTCTTT. Translated: CASNRRGVRNTEAFF.

V and J are TRBV7-2 and TRBJ2-5, with TRBD1 matching 9 bases. The V and J ends lost 4 bases and 4 bases, in that order; junction bases with no gene match: 7. The germline V gene encodes CDR1 SGHTA and CDR2 FQGNSA. CDR3 length: 15 amino acids. The CDR3 DNA follows: TGTGCCAGCAGCTCGCCCGACAGGGGGGGAGAGACCCAGTACTTC. Its translation: CASSSPDRGGETQYF.

This sequence joins TRBV6-5 and TRBJ2-6; either TRBD1 or TRBD2 may fit D (6 bases each). In germline, CDR1 is MNHEY, CDR2 SVGAGI. The CDR3 is 16 amino acids. The V gene lost 3 bases and the J gene lost 2 bases, with 11 bases spanning the gap. The CDR3 nucleotides are TGTGCCAGCAGTTATCTGAGGGGGGCTGGGGCCAACGTCCTGACTTTC. This encodes CASSYLRGAGANVLTF.

The V call is TRBV11-2, the J call TRBJ2-7, with D possibly matching TRBD2 (6 bases). Germline V gene data show CDR1 as SGHAT and CDR2 as FQNNGV. This CDR3 comprises 15 residues. V lost 5 bases to trimming and J lost 0 bases, with 14 bases between them. The CDR3 protein is CASSGGAGPSYEQYF. The CDR3, as DNA: TGTGCCAGCAGCGGAGGGGCAGGACCCTCCTACGAGCAGTACTTC.

The rearrangement links TRBV5-1 to TRBJ2-3, with 9 bases identical to TRBD2. CDR3 length: 17 residues. Germline V CDR1 and CDR2: SGHRS, YFSETQ. V shed 0 bases and J 2 bases; nucleotides not matched to a gene: 7. The CDR3 nucleotides are TGCGCCAGCAGCTTGGGGGTCGCTAGCGGGGTCACAGATACGCAGTATTTT. This encodes CASSLGVASGVTDTQYF. The variable domain in full, completed from reference TRBV5-1 and TRBJ2-3, reads KAGVTQTPRYLIKTRGQQVTLSCSPISGHRSVSWYQQTPGQGLQFLFEYFSETQRNKGNFPGRFSGRQFSNSRSEMNVSTLELGDSALYLCASSLGVASGVTDTQYFGPGTRLTVL.

V is TRBV5-1 and J is TRBJ1-1; perhaps TRBD1 as D (5 bases). Germline CDR1 is SGHRS and CDR2 is YFSETQ. Trimming pared 0 bases from V and 2 bases from J, leaving 11 bases between. This CDR3 region has 15 residues. The CDR3 coding sequence is TGCGCCAGCAGCTTGGGAGCCGACAGAAACACTGAAGCTTTCTTT. Translation gives CASSLGADRNTEAFF.

V and J are TRBV24-1 and TRBJ2-2; D unresolved. Trimming took off 8 bases at V and 3 bases at J, with 12 bases between the two ends. The CDR3 consists of 14 residues. The germline V gene has CDR1 KGHDR and CDR2 SFDVKD. The CDR3 here is CATMARPHTGELFF. CDR3 sequence (DNA): TGTGCCACCATGGCCCGACCACACACCGGGGAGCTGTTTTTT.

This clone was seen only a few times. V usage is TRBV5-4 and J usage is TRBJ1-1; D is perhaps TRBD1 (5 bases). Germline CDR1 reads SGHNT; CDR2 reads YYREEE (reference sequence). V was pared by 1 base and J by 5 bases, with 9 bases between. The CDR3 extends over 13 amino acids. The CDR3 loop reads CASSLQGRTEAFF. CDR3 bases: TGTGCCAGCAGCTTGCAGGGTAGGACTGAAGCTTTCTTT.

The chain carries TRBV3-1 (or the pseudogene TRBV3-2) and TRBJ2-1; the D is unclear. V shed 1 base and J shed 6 bases, with 19 bases lying between them. Germline CDR1 and CDR2: LGHDT and YNNKEL (reference sequence). CDR3 length: 17 residues. The CDR3 nucleotides are TGTGCCAGCAGCCAAGGACCGAGAAAAGGTCGGGTCAATGAGCAGTTCTTC. Residues: CASSQGPRKGRVNEQFF.

The gene calls are TRBV7-6 and TRBJ2-1; 10 bases map to TRBD2. CDR1 is SGHVS and CDR2 is FNYEAQ in the germline V gene. The junction had 7 bases not matched to a gene; V was cut back by 6 bases and J by 5 bases. The CDR3 runs to 15 residues. CDR3 DNA: TGTGCCAGCAGTTATAGCGGGAGGACTCACAATGAGCAGTTCTTC. Translated, it gives CASSYSGRTHNEQFF. Using reference TRBV7-6 and TRBJ2-1 for the parts outside the CDR3, the full variable domain is GAGVSQSPRYKVTKRGQDVALRCDPISGHVSLYWYRQALGQGPEFLTYFNYEAQQDKSGLPNDRFSAERPEGSISTLTIQRTEQRDSAMYRCASSYSGRTHNEQFFGPGTRLTVL.

J is TRBJ1-4 and V is TRBV7-9, with 9 bases identical to TRBD1. The CDR3 loop spans 15 amino acids. CDR1 is SEHNR, CDR2 FQNEAQ, per germline (reference sequence). V was pared by 5 bases and J by 5 bases, with 6 bases of the junction left unmatched. CDR3 sequence reads: CASSPRDRVNEKLFF. The CDR3 DNA is TGTGCCAGCAGCCCCCGGGACAGGGTAAATGAAAAACTGTTTTTT.